Listed here are 27 T cell receptor beta chains from one sample, sequenced in a study of cytomegalovirus exposure and HLA in healthy donors. Data came from immunoSEQ multiplex PCR; TCRdb stores just in-frame clones and leaves some out. The sample has 66,000 or so clones, around 97% seen once. The sample taken for sequencing was PBMCs. The receptors stem from a woman aged 18-29 years in good health and CMV-seropositive.

The V call is TRBV28, the J call TRBJ2-3, with D possibly matching TRBD2 (6 bases). This CDR3 region has 16 residues. Trimming took 1 base from V and 2 from J, leaving 13 bases between them. Looked up from germline, CDR1 is MDHEN and CDR2 is SYDVKM. The CDR3 loop reads CASSLSRGGNTDTQYF. The CDR3 DNA follows: TGTGCCAGCAGTTTATCCCGTGGCGGGAACACAGATACGCAGTATTTT.

The V and J genes are TRBV5-4 and TRBJ1-1; the match to TRBD1 covers 7 bases. Germline loops: CDR1 SGHNT, CDR2 YYREEE (reference sequence). This CDR3 comprises 13 residues. V was pared by 2 bases and J by 3 bases, with 1 base of the junction left unmatched. CDR3 bases: TGTGCCAGCAGCTTTGACAGGGACACTGAAGCTTTCTTT. This codes for CASSFDRDTEAFF.

CDR3 sequence reads: CASSSGGSKMYEQYF. CDR3 bases: TGTGCCAGCTCGTCAGGGGGCTCCAAGATGTACGAGCAGTACTTC. The chain employs TRBV18 and TRBJ2-7; TRBD1 matches 8 bases. V was pared by 6 bases and J by 4 bases, with 11 bases of the junction left unmatched. The CDR3 has 15 residues. Germline CDR1 is KGHSH and CDR2 is LQKENI.

The CDR3 nucleotides are TGTGCCAGCAGCTTAGAACAGGTTGGGAACGAGCAGTACTTC. Protein sequence: CASSLEQVGNEQYF. The rearrangement uses TRBV11-2 and TRBJ2-7; weak D call: TRBD1 (5 bases). The V gene lost 0 bases and the J gene lost 5 bases, with 11 bases spanning the gap. There are 14 residues in the CDR3. From germline, CDR1 is SGHAT and CDR2 FQNNGV. Full variable domain (remainder filled in from reference TRBV11-2 and TRBJ2-7): EAGVAQSPRYKIIEKRQSVAFWCNPISGHATLYWYQQILGQGPKLLIQFQNNGVVDDSQLPKDRFSAERLKGVDSTLKIQPAKLEDSAVYLCASSLEQVGNEQYFGPGTRLTVT.

The rearrangement uses TRBV28 and TRBJ2-7, with D possibly matching TRBD2 (6 bases). V shed 1 base and J shed 1 base, with 14 bases lying between them. Germline V CDR1 and CDR2: MDHEN, SYDVKM. CDR3 length: 16 residues. The CDR3 bases are TGTGCCAGCAGTTTATTACGGCGGGAAGGATCCTACGAGCAGTACTTC. It codes for CASSLLRREGSYEQYF.

The chain has TRBV10-3 and TRBJ1-2; 8 nucleotides line up with TRBD1. The length of the CDR3 is 15 residues. Trimming at V came to 6 bases and at J to 0 bases, leaving 6 bases not matched to a gene. From germline, CDR1 is ENHRY and CDR2 SYGVKD. The CDR3 sequence: CAIRSQGAANYGYTF. The CDR3 coding sequence is TGTGCCATCAGGAGCCAGGGGGCTGCTAACTATGGCTACACCTTC.

V is TRBV6-5 and J is TRBJ2-1, with 8 nucleotides matching TRBD2. J lost 0 bases, V lost 1 base, and 2 bases had no gene match. The CDR3 has 16 residues. The germline gives CDR1 MNHEY, CDR2 SVGAGI. The CDR3 DNA reads as TGTGCCAGCAGTTACTGGACTAGCCGCTCCTACAATGAGCAGTTCTTC. Protein: CASSYWTSRSYNEQFF.

V is TRBV5-8 and J is TRBJ1-1; weak D call: TRBD1 (5 bases). The germline CDR1 and CDR2 sequences are SGHTS and YDEGEE. CDR3 length: 14 amino acids. The V and J ends lost 4 bases and 7 bases respectively, with 17 bases between them. The CDR3 DNA reads TGTGCCAGCAGCCCCGACAGCCTCTCCCATGAAGCTTTCTTT. The encoded protein is CASSPDSLSHEAFF.

This clone showed up just once. This chain links TRBV2 with TRBJ1-4; D is possibly TRBD1 (6 bases). Trimming pared 4 bases from V and 5 bases from J, leaving 14 bases between. The CDR3 sequence is 15 residues long. The germline CDR1 and CDR2 sequences are SNHLY and FYNNEI. CDR3 protein: CASSVTGTRNEKLFF. The CDR3 nucleotides read TGTGCCAGCAGTGTCACCGGGACAAGAAATGAAAAACTGTTTTTT.

The chain recombines TRBV27 with TRBJ1-1, with D tentatively TRBD1 (6 bases). With 6 bases removed from V and 7 bases from J, the gap between germline ends came to 12 bases. Germline V gene lookup returns CDR1 MNHEY and CDR2 SMNVEV (reference sequence). This CDR3 region has 12 residues. CDR3 region: CASRKDSGEAFF. Written as DNA, the CDR3 is TGTGCCAGCAGAAAGGACAGCGGTGAAGCTTTCTTT.

V is TRBV28 and J is TRBJ1-5; TRBD1 agrees at 12 bases. The CDR3 has 16 residues. Germline V gives CDR1 MDHEN, CDR2 SYDVKM. V lost 6 bases to trimming and J lost 2 bases; unmatched junction nucleotides: 5. CDR3 sequence: CASRGTGGHRNQPQHF. DNA for the CDR3: TGTGCCAGCAGAGGGACAGGGGGCCACCGCAATCAGCCCCAGCATTTT.

The rearrangement links TRBV7-3 to TRBJ2-1; 8 bases fit TRBD1. The V segment lost 4 bases and the J segment 10 bases; nucleotides outside the gene matches: 12. The CDR3 spans 15 residues. Germline V gene lookup returns CDR1 SGHTA and CDR2 FQGTGA. In DNA, the CDR3 is TGTGCCAGCAGCTACCCGGGACAGGAAGCCGGCGAGCAGTTCTTC. This gives the protein CASSYPGQEAGEQFF.

The count of this clone is one. The chain employs TRBV23-1 and TRBJ1-1, with D unresolved. TRBV23-1 is identified as an open reading frame with a role that is uncertain. The CDR3 is 14 residues long. With 2 bases removed from V and 5 bases from J, the gap between germline ends came to 12 bases. The CDR3 loop reads CASSQGLSGTEAFF. The CDR3 nucleotides read TGCGCCAGCAGTCAAGGGCTGTCGGGGACTGAAGCTTTCTTT.

This chain joins TRBV28 and TRBJ2-7; 12 bases are shared with TRBD2. Germline loops: CDR1 MDHEN, CDR2 SYDVKM. The CDR3 spans 17 residues. Trimming took 3 bases from V and 1 from J; bases not matched to a gene: 7. The CDR3 bases are TGTGCCAGCAGTTTGAGGCCTAGCGGGAGGGCTTCCTACGAGCAGTACTTC. Its protein is CASSLRPSGRASYEQYF.

The V and J genes are TRBV27 and TRBJ1-5; no firm D call. The CDR3 runs to 15 residues. From germline, CDR1 is MNHEY and CDR2 SMNVEV (reference sequence). Deletions cut 8 bases from V and 3 bases from J, with 17 bases between. The CDR3 DNA reads as TGTGCCAGCCGACCTACGGGATTTGACAATCAGCCCCAGCATTTT. This encodes CASRPTGFDNQPQHF.

The CDR3 DNA is TGTGCCAGCAGCGTAGGGCTAGCGGCCTACTACGAGCAGTACTTC. Translating gives CASSVGLAAYYEQYF. The chain couples TRBV9 to TRBJ2-7, with 7 bases matching TRBD2. With V trimmed by 0 bases and J by 3 bases, 6 bases remained unmatched. This CDR3 comprises 15 residues. Germline V gene data show CDR1 as SGDLS and CDR2 as YYNGEE. The full variable domain, completed using reference TRBV9 and TRBJ2-7, is DSGVTQTPKHLITATGQRVTLRCSPRSGDLSVYWYQQSLDQGLQFLIQYYNGEERAKGNILERFSAQQFPDLHSELNLSSLELGDSALYFCASSVGLAAYYEQYFGPGTRLTVT.

This rearrangement joins TRBV4-1 to TRBJ2-3, with TRBD2 as a possible D gene (5 bases). V lost 0 bases to trimming and J lost 0 bases, with 16 bases between them. The germline V gene has CDR1 MGHRA and CDR2 YSYEKL. This CDR3 is 18 amino acids long. The CDR3 nucleotides are TGCGCCAGCAGCCAAGACCGGTACGCGGGTGGTAGCACAGATACGCAGTATTTT. It translates to CASSQDRYAGGSTDTQYF.

This chain's CDR3 is CASSPRTSGRPYNEQFF. As DNA, the CDR3 is TGTGCCAGCAGCCCCCGGACTAGCGGGAGGCCCTACAATGAGCAGTTCTTC. This chain links TRBV9 with TRBJ2-1; 14 bases match TRBD2. From germline, CDR1 is SGDLS and CDR2 YYNGEE. The CDR3 spans 17 residues. The J segment lost 2 bases and the V segment lost 4 bases, leaving 5 bases of the junction unmatched.

This clone showed up just once. The chain joins TRBV29-1 to TRBJ1-3; 9 bases line up with TRBD1. The CDR3 is made up of 17 amino acids. Trimming removed 4 bases from V and 4 bases from J; junction bases left unmatched: 14. CDR1 is SQVTM, CDR2 ANQGSEA, per germline. CDR3 sequence: CSVVSGQQGAHGNTIYF. The CDR3 bases are TGCAGCGTTGTTTCTGGTCAACAGGGGGCCCACGGAAACACCATATATTTT.

The CDR3 bases are TGCAGCGTTCTAACAGGGGCCTACGAGCAGTACTTC. This codes for CSVLTGAYEQYF. The J gene is TRBJ2-7, the V gene TRBV29-1, with 7 bases aligning to TRBD1. Looked up from germline, CDR1 is SQVTM and CDR2 is ANQGSEA. The CDR3 totals 12 residues. The trim removed 5 bases at V and 2 bases at J, leaving 3 bases unmatched.

This clone has a single count. The chain recombines TRBV6-6 with TRBJ1-1; D is ambiguous. Germline V gene lookup returns CDR1 MNHNY and CDR2 SVGAGI (reference sequence). CDR3 length equals 14 residues. V gave up 6 bases and J gave up 1 base, with 12 bases separating them. The CDR3 DNA sequence: TGTGCCAGCAGCAAATGGCGACAGAACACTGAAGCTTTCTTT. This encodes CASSKWRQNTEAFF.

The chain employs TRBV6-1 and TRBJ2-3; 7 bases are a match to TRBD2. The CDR3 has 14 amino acids. Germline V CDR1 and CDR2: MNHNS, SASEGT. J was trimmed by 4 bases and V by 7 bases; bases with no gene match: 8. Here the CDR3 reads CASNLGRVADTQYF. CDR3 DNA sequence: TGTGCCAGCAACTTGGGGAGGGTCGCAGATACGCAGTATTTT.

The V gene is TRBV10-1, the J gene TRBJ2-7; 9 bases map to TRBD1. Losses at the gene ends were 4 bases for V and 0 bases for J; bases not matched to a gene: 16. This CDR3 is built from 19 residues. Germline loops: CDR1 WNHNN, CDR2 SYGVQD (reference sequence). CDR3 residues: CASSGDRVCPPFHSYEQYF. DNA for the CDR3: TGCGCCAGCAGTGGGGACAGGGTTTGCCCCCCTTTTCACTCCTACGAGCAGTACTTC.

The chain employs TRBV27 and TRBJ1-4; 10 nucleotides agree with TRBD1. J lost 13 bases, V lost 5 bases, and 13 bases had no gene match. CDR1 MNHEY and CDR2 SMNVEV come from the germline V gene (reference sequence). The CDR3 is made up of 15 amino acids. DNA of the CDR3: TGTGCCAGCAGTCCCCAAGGACAGGGGGGGCGCGTACTGTTTTTT. It yields the protein CASSPQGQGGRVLFF.

The genes are TRBV28 and TRBJ2-7; D is perhaps TRBD2 (5 bases). Germline assignment: CDR1 MDHEN and CDR2 SYDVKM. The CDR3 is 13 amino acids. Trimming removed 4 bases at V and 6 bases at J, with 13 bases between. The CDR3 region is CASSYTLGGEQYF. CDR3 in DNA: TGTGCCAGCAGTTACACCCTTGGAGGCGAGCAGTACTTC.

The chain uses TRBV2 and TRBJ2-7; D not certain. This CDR3 contains 14 residues. Trimming stripped 7 bases from V and 0 bases from J, with 13 bases between. The germline V gene has CDR1 SNHLY and CDR2 FYNNEI. In DNA form, the CDR3 reads TGTGCCAGCACCCCCAGATTCTTCTCCTACGAGCAGTACTTC. Translated, it gives CASTPRFFSYEQYF.

The gene calls are TRBV13 and TRBJ1-1, with D perhaps TRBD1 (6 bases). From germline, CDR1 is PRHDT and CDR2 FYEKMQ (reference sequence). The V and J ends lost 0 bases and 0 bases respectively, with 17 bases between them. The CDR3 covers 18 residues. The CDR3 spells CASSLGVRGSTLNTEAFF. The CDR3 DNA reads TGTGCCAGCAGCTTAGGTGTCAGGGGATCTACCCTGAACACTGAAGCTTTCTTT.